These 32 T cell receptor beta chains originate from one sample sequenced in a study of shared clonotypes between healthy human individuals. Clones were sequenced by immunoSEQ multiplex PCR, and TCRdb holds only the in-frame ones, with some missing. Of some 2.4 million clones in the sample, 90% to 95% were seen once. The sample consisted of naive CD4+ T cells from PBMCs. The subset is: CD45RA+ positively selected. These TCRs come from a man aged 18 to 29 in good health. Some clones in this sample may be carry-over from other donors' samples.

This clone showed up just once. The chain recombines TRBV19 with TRBJ2-7; no clear D gene. The CDR3 covers 13 residues. The germline V and J ends were trimmed by 0 bases and 5 bases, with 8 bases remaining between them. Germline V lookup: CDR1 LNHDA, CDR2 SQIVND (reference sequence). The DNA for the CDR3 is TGTGCCAGTAGTATAGAGGCCGTCAACGAGCAGTACTTC. It translates to CASSIEAVNEQYF. The complete variable domain, with remaining parts taken from reference TRBV19 and TRBJ2-7, reads DGGITQSPKYLFRKEGQNVTLSCEQNLNHDAMYWYRQDPGQGLRLIYYSQIVNDFQKGDIAEGYSVSREKKESFPLTVTSAQKNPTAFYLCASSIEAVNEQYFGPGTRLTVT.

The rearrangement joins TRBV5-1 to TRBJ2-5, with 8 bases lining up with TRBD1. The germline CDR1 and CDR2 sequences are SGHRS and YFSETQ. The CDR3 is made up of 14 amino acids. Trimming at V came to 4 bases and at J to 5 bases, leaving 7 bases not matched to a gene. CDR3 region: CASSPDRVKETQYF. CDR3 in DNA: TGCGCCAGCAGCCCGGACAGGGTAAAGGAGACCCAGTACTTC.

This clone was seen a handful of times. This chain links TRBV6-1 with TRBJ1-1; no clear D gene. Trimming took off 2 bases at V and 8 bases at J, with 12 bases between the two ends. The CDR3 has 13 amino acids. The germline V gene has CDR1 MNHNS and CDR2 SASEGT. In DNA, the CDR3 is TGTGCCAGCAGTGAACGTCGTGGCAGCGAAGCTTTCTTT. Protein: CASSERRGSEAFF.

The chain joins TRBV29-1 to TRBJ2-1, with 8 bases lining up with TRBD1. V was pared by 7 bases and J by 0 bases, with 5 bases of the junction left unmatched. CDR3 length: 14 residues. From germline, CDR1 is SQVTM and CDR2 ANQGSEA. The CDR3 DNA follows: TGCAGCGCTAGGGGACAGGTCTCCTACAATGAGCAGTTCTTC. It encodes CSARGQVSYNEQFF.

The chain is built from TRBV2 and TRBJ2-5; 8 bases agree with TRBD1. From germline, CDR1 is SNHLY and CDR2 FYNNEI. With 6 bases clipped from V and 7 bases from J, the junction kept 10 bases outside the gene matches. This CDR3 has 14 residues. DNA of the CDR3: TGTGCCAGCAGGGGGGGACAGGCCCCACGGACCCAGTACTTC. Translated, it gives CASRGGQAPRTQYF.

The J gene is TRBJ2-3, the V gene TRBV29-1; unclear D gene. This CDR3 is 14 amino acids long. Germline V lookup: CDR1 SQVTM, CDR2 ANQGSEA. The V gene lost 6 bases and the J gene lost 2 bases, with 15 bases spanning the gap. The CDR3 nucleotides are TGCAGCGTATCCCTGGACGGGTCCACAGATACGCAGTATTTT. Residues: CSVSLDGSTDTQYF.

The J gene is TRBJ2-1, the V gene TRBV7-2, with 8 positions matching TRBD1. The CDR3 spans 15 residues. After removal of 6 bases from V and 4 bases from J, the junction contained 8 bases not matched to a gene. Germline CDR1 SGHTA, CDR2 FQGNSA. The CDR3 loop reads CASSLTGDVYNEQFF. CDR3 nucleotide sequence: TGTGCCAGCAGTCTGACAGGGGACGTATACAATGAGCAGTTCTTC.

The CDR3 DNA is TGTGCCAGCAGCAATACAGGGGGCTGGGGACTAGCGGTACCATACGAGCAGTACTTC. Protein sequence: CASSNTGGWGLAVPYEQYF. The chain links TRBV7-2 to TRBJ2-7, with 11 bases that match TRBD2. The CDR3 loop spans 19 amino acids. The V gene end was trimmed by 5 bases and the J gene end by 4 bases; junction bases not matched to a gene: 19. Per the germline V gene, CDR1 is SGHTA and CDR2 is FQGNSA.

CDR3 loop: CASSPGQVLSYNSPLHF. DNA of the CDR3: TGTGCCAGCTCACCGGGACAGGTCCTCTCCTATAATTCACCCCTCCACTTT. This chain uses TRBV18 with TRBJ1-6; 8 bases are shared with TRBD1. This CDR3 is 17 amino acids long. The V segment lost 3 bases and the J segment 0 bases; nucleotides outside the gene matches: 4. The germline CDR1 and CDR2 sequences are KGHSH and LQKENI.

The genes are TRBV7-9 and TRBJ2-1; TRBD2 matches 7 bases. This CDR3 has 17 amino acids. Losses at the gene ends were 8 bases for V and 9 bases for J; bases not matched to a gene: 22. The V gene's germline CDR1 is SEHNR and CDR2 FQNEAQ (reference sequence). The CDR3 DNA is TGTGCCAGCGGACAAACGAGATCGAAACTAGCGCCCAGTGAGCAGTTCTTC. Translating it yields CASGQTRSKLAPSEQFF. The full variable domain, completed using reference TRBV7-9 and TRBJ2-1, is DTGVSQNPRHKITKRGQNVTFRCDPISEHNRLYWYRQTLGQGPEFLTYFQNEAQLEKSRLLSDRFSAERPKGSFSTLEIQRTEQGDSAMYLCASGQTRSKLAPSEQFFGPGTRLTVL.

The rearrangement joins TRBV9 to TRBJ2-5, with TRBD2 as a possible D gene (5 bases). Germline V gives CDR1 SGDLS, CDR2 YYNGEE. This CDR3 has 16 residues. Trimming removed 3 bases at V and 1 base at J, with 16 bases between. The CDR3 sequence is CASSAEGAIFQETQYF. In DNA form, the CDR3 reads TGTGCCAGCAGCGCCGAGGGCGCTATATTCCAAGAGACCCAGTACTTC.

The chain combines TRBV7-2 with TRBJ2-3; either TRBD1 or TRBD2 may supply D (5 bases each). Germline V gene sequence: CDR1 SGHTA, CDR2 FQGNSA. CDR3 length: 16 residues. V was trimmed by 3 bases and J by 9 bases, leaving 22 bases between them. Here the CDR3 reads CASSFTGASRGRTQYF. CDR3 DNA sequence: TGTGCCAGCAGCTTTACCGGAGCTAGCCGGGGACGCACGCAGTATTTT.

The chain has TRBV7-2 and TRBJ2-2; the match to TRBD2 covers 9 bases. Germline values: CDR1 SGHTA, CDR2 FQGNSA. The junction had 13 bases not matched to a gene; V was cut back by 5 bases and J by 6 bases. The CDR3 is 17 amino acids. The CDR3: CASSPSRGLASSGELFF. The CDR3 region has the DNA TGTGCCAGCAGCCCTTCCAGGGGACTAGCTTCTTCCGGGGAGCTGTTTTTT.

The chain recombines TRBV5-1 with TRBJ2-1; 7 bases match TRBD2. Germline lookup yields CDR1 SGHRS and CDR2 YFSETQ. V lost 4 bases, J lost 12 bases, and 7 bases stayed unmatched. The CDR3 contains 12 residues. The CDR3, as DNA: TGCGCCAGCAGCGAACCCACGGGGGGGCAGTTCTTC. It encodes CASSEPTGGQFF.

The rearrangement uses TRBV19 and TRBJ2-1, with 9 bases identical to TRBD2. The germline V gene has CDR1 LNHDA and CDR2 SQIVND (reference sequence). This CDR3 comprises 15 residues. J was trimmed by 2 bases and V by 3 bases; bases with no gene match: 2. The CDR3 nucleotides are TGTGCCAGTAGTATTCTAGCGGGGACCTACAATGAGCAGTTCTTC. Translated, it gives CASSILAGTYNEQFF.

The count of this clone is one. The V gene is TRBV18, the J gene TRBJ2-1; 7 nucleotides agree with TRBD1. The V and J ends lost 3 bases and 2 bases, in that order; junction bases with no gene match: 7. The CDR3 contains 16 residues. The germline V gene encodes CDR1 KGHSH and CDR2 LQKENI. The CDR3 DNA is TGTGCCAGCTCACCGTTAAATACAGGGGCCTACAATGAGCAGTTCTTC. Translating gives CASSPLNTGAYNEQFF. Full variable domain (remainder filled in from reference TRBV18 and TRBJ2-1): NAGVMQNPRHLVRRRGQEARLRCSPMKGHSHVYWYRQLPEEGLKFMVYLQKENIIDESGMPKERFSAEFPKEGPSILRIQQVVRGDSAAYFCASSPLNTGAYNEQFFGPGTRLTVL.

The V gene is TRBV11-2, the J gene TRBJ1-4, with 9 bases identical to TRBD1. V shed 1 base, J shed 4 bases, and the junction held 4 bases outside the gene matches. Germline assignment: CDR1 SGHAT and CDR2 FQNNGV. This CDR3 has 16 residues. The CDR3: CASSLGPGQGNEKLFF. In DNA, the CDR3 is TGTGCCAGCAGCTTAGGACCGGGACAGGGTAATGAAAAACTGTTTTTT. The whole variable domain, filled in from reference TRBV11-2 and TRBJ1-4, reads EAGVAQSPRYKIIEKRQSVAFWCNPISGHATLYWYQQILGQGPKLLIQFQNNGVVDDSQLPKDRFSAERLKGVDSTLKIQPAKLEDSAVYLCASSLGPGQGNEKLFFGSGTQLSVL.

The chain has TRBV5-1 and TRBJ2-3, with 8 bases identical to TRBD2. V lost 4 bases and J lost 6; bases outside the gene matches: 10. This CDR3 has 15 amino acids. The germline CDR1 and CDR2 sequences are SGHRS and YFSETQ. The DNA for the CDR3 is TGCGCCAGCAGCCGTCGGGAGGGCCGAAGGGATACGCAGTATTTT. It translates to CASSRREGRRDTQYF.

This chain connects TRBV5-6 to TRBJ2-7, with unresolved D. Germline V lookup: CDR1 SGHDT, CDR2 YYEEEE. V was trimmed by 2 bases and J by 2 bases, leaving 8 bases between them. The CDR3 runs to 13 residues. CDR3 nucleotide sequence: TGTGCCAGCAGCTTTTCCGTTGCCTACGAGCAGTACTTC. Its translation is CASSFSVAYEQYF.

The rearrangement uses TRBV9 and TRBJ2-1, with D perhaps given as TRBD1 or TRBD2 (5 bases each). The CDR3 extends over 14 amino acids. Trimming removed 3 bases at V and 5 bases at J, with 12 bases between. Germline CDR1 and CDR2: SGDLS and YYNGEE. The CDR3 DNA reads as TGTGCCAGCAGCGGCCGTGGGGGTGACAATGAGCAGTTCTTC. It is translated as CASSGRGGDNEQFF.

CDR3 protein: CATGVGEKLFF. For the CDR3, the DNA is TGTGCAACAGGGGTCGGCGAAAAACTGTTTTTT. The rearrangement uses TRBV2 and TRBJ1-4; 7 bases align to TRBD1. From germline, CDR1 is SNHLY and CDR2 FYNNEI. The CDR3 has 11 residues. Based on the CDR3 plus reference TRBV2 and TRBJ1-4, the full variable domain is EPEVTQTPSHQVTQMGQEVILRCVPISNHLYFYWYRQILGQKVEFLVSFYNNEISEKSEIFDDQFSVERPDGSNFTLKIRSTKLEDSAMYFCATGVGEKLFFGSGTQLSVL.

The V and J genes are TRBV2 and TRBJ2-5; TRBD2 matches 8 bases. The CDR3 spans 14 residues. The V gene's germline CDR1 is SNHLY and CDR2 FYNNEI. Trimming at V came to 3 bases and at J to 4 bases, leaving 4 bases not matched to a gene. The CDR3 sequence is CASSEREVGETQYF. DNA for the CDR3: TGTGCCAGCAGTGAGCGGGAGGTAGGAGAGACCCAGTACTTC.

The chain couples TRBV15 to TRBJ2-3, with D perhaps TRBD1 or TRBD2 (5 bases each). This CDR3 spans 15 amino acids. Germline V lookup: CDR1 LNHNV, CDR2 YYDKDF (reference sequence). The V and J ends lost 0 bases and 11 bases respectively, with 18 bases between them. The CDR3 protein is CATSRDPSHFGGQYF. The CDR3 nucleotides read TGTGCCACCAGCAGAGACCCCTCCCATTTTGGGGGGCAGTATTTT. The complete variable domain, with remaining parts taken from reference TRBV15 and TRBJ2-3, reads DAMVIQNPRYQVTQFGKPVTLSCSQTLNHNVMYWYQQKSSQAPKLLFHYYDKDFNNEADTPDNFQSRRPNTSFCFLDIRSPGLGDTAMYLCATSRDPSHFGGQYFGPGTRLTVL.

This clone was picked up one time. The rearrangement joins TRBV7-8 to TRBJ2-7; tentatively, D is TRBD2 (5 bases). Germline V gene data show CDR1 as SGHVS and CDR2 as FQNEAQ. This CDR3 comprises 16 residues. V lost 2 bases and J 0 bases, leaving 14 bases between the germline ends. The CDR3 coding sequence is TGTGCCAGCAGCTTAAGAGGAGCGGCTAGCTCCTACGAGCAGTACTTC. The encoded protein is CASSLRGAASSYEQYF.

The chain carries TRBV18 and TRBJ2-1; 11 nucleotides match TRBD2. Germline CDR1 is KGHSH and CDR2 is LQKENI. With 0 bases clipped from V and 9 bases from J, the junction kept 7 bases outside the gene matches. The CDR3 sequence is 16 residues long. The DNA of the CDR3 is TGTGCCAGCTCACCACCTAGCGGGAGGGCCGGGGGTGAGCAGTTCTTC. It translates to CASSPPSGRAGGEQFF.

V gene TRBV28 combines with J gene TRBJ2-7; the match to TRBD2 covers 15 bases. Trimming cost V 1 base and J 0 bases; bases outside gene matches: 4. CDR3 length: 18 residues. Germline CDR1 and CDR2: MDHEN and SYDVKM. The CDR3 DNA is TGTGCCAGCAGTTTATACGGGACTAGCGGGAGGATCTCCTACGAGCAGTACTTC. The encoded protein is CASSLYGTSGRISYEQYF.

Comment on this clone: This specimen includes other DNA sequences encoding the same CDR3. The rearrangement uses TRBV28 and TRBJ2-5; D might be TRBD2 (6 bases). The CDR3 is 14 residues long. Germline loops: CDR1 MDHEN, CDR2 SYDVKM. Deletions cut 3 bases from V and 2 bases from J, with 10 bases between. CDR3 protein: CASSLLSGQETQYF. DNA for the CDR3: TGTGCCAGCAGTTTGCTTAGCGGACAAGAGACCCAGTACTTC.

J is TRBJ2-1 and V is TRBV11-2; the D is unclear. This CDR3 has 13 amino acids. V was cut by 5 bases and J by 4 bases, with 9 bases left in between. The germline V gene has CDR1 SGHAT and CDR2 FQNNGV. CDR3 protein: CASSKTLYNEQFF. DNA of the CDR3: TGTGCCAGCAGCAAGACTTTGTACAATGAGCAGTTCTTC.

V and J are TRBV15 and TRBJ1-4; 11 positions match TRBD1. The J segment lost 7 bases and the V segment lost 2 bases, leaving 6 bases of the junction unmatched. The germline gives CDR1 LNHNV, CDR2 YYDKDF (reference sequence). This CDR3 comprises 16 residues. CDR3 sequence: CATSRNRGQGGEKLFF. The CDR3 DNA is TGTGCCACCAGCAGAAACCGGGGACAGGGGGGTGAAAAACTGTTTTTT.

The chain employs TRBV19 and TRBJ2-7, with D possibly TRBD1 on 6 matching bases. Per germline, CDR1 LNHDA and CDR2 SQIVND (reference sequence). V was cut by 3 bases and J by 1 base, with 13 bases left in between. This CDR3 region has 15 residues. The CDR3: CASSIKTGPSYEQYF. The CDR3 bases are TGTGCCAGTAGTATTAAGACAGGACCTTCCTACGAGCAGTACTTC.

The CDR3 DNA reads as TGTGCCAGTAGTATATGGGGACAGGGGAATGAAAAACTGTTTTTT. Translated: CASSIWGQGNEKLFF. The rearrangement joins TRBV19 to TRBJ1-4, with 10 bases identical to TRBD1. This CDR3 region has 15 residues. CDR1 LNHDA and CDR2 SQIVND come from the germline V gene (reference sequence). V lost 2 bases to trimming and J lost 5 bases; unmatched junction nucleotides: 2.

This sequence joins TRBV5-1 and TRBJ2-3; TRBD1 matches at 7 bases. From germline, CDR1 is SGHRS and CDR2 YFSETQ. The J segment lost 0 bases and the V segment lost 3 bases, leaving 4 bases of the junction unmatched. The CDR3 is 15 residues long. The chain's CDR3 is CASSSWGQSTDTQYF. In nucleotides, the CDR3 is TGCGCCAGCAGCTCGTGGGGACAGAGCACAGATACGCAGTATTTT.